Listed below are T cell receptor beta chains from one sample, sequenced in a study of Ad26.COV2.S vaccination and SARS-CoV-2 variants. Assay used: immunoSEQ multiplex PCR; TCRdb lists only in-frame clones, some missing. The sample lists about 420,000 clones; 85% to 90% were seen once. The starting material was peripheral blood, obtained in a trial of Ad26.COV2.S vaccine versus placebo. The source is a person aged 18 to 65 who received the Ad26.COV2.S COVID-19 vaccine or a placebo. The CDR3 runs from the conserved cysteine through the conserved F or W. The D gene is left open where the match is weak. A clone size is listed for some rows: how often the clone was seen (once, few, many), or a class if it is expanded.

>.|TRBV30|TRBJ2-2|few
CAWSPTGAGELFF
TGTGCCTGGAGTCCCACCGGGGCCGGGGAGCTGTTTTTT
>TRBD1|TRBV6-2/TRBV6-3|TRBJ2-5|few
CASSWPTGSQETQYF
TGTGCCAGCAGTTGGCCGACAGGGTCCCAAGAGACCCAGTACTTC
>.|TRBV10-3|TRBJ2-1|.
CAISRQASYNEQFF
TGTGCCATCAGTCGACAGGCCTCCTACAATGAGCAGTTCTTC
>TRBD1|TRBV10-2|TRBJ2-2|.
CASRRDRGHGELFF
TGCGCCAGCAGGCGGGACAGGGGCCACGGGGAGCTGTTTTTT
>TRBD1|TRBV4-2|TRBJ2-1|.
CASSQTLGQYNEQFF
TGTGCCAGCAGCCAAACTTTGGGACAGTACAATGAGCAGTTCTTC
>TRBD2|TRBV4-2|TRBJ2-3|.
CASSETSGGESTDTQYF
TGTGCCAGCAGCGAAACTAGCGGGGGGGAATCCACAGATACGCAGTATTTT
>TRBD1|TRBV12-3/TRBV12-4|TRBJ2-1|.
CASRATGGHEQFF
TGTGCCAGCAGGGCGACAGGGGGCCATGAGCAGTTCTTC
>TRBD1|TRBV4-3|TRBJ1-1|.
CASSQDRGPRTEAFF
TGCGCCAGCAGCCAAGATAGGGGGCCGCGGACTGAAGCTTTCTTT
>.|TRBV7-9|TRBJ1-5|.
CASSWDGDQPQHF
TGTGCCAGCAGTTGGGACGGAGATCAGCCCCAGCATTTT
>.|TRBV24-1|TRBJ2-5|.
CATRELPTATQETQYF
TGTGCCACCCGCGAACTACCGACAGCTACCCAAGAGACCCAGTACTTC
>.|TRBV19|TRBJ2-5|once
CASSRSGVRYQETQYF
TGTGCCAGTAGCCGGTCGGGGGTTCGGTACCAAGAGACCCAGTACTTC
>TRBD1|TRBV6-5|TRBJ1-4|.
CASSVKRDSHEKLFF
TGTGCCAGCAGCGTTAAGAGGGACAGCCATGAAAAACTGTTTTTT
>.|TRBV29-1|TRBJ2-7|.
CSVEAGATYEQYF
TGCAGCGTTGAAGCAGGGGCGACCTACGAGCAGTACTTC
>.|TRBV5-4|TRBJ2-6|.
CALSRGFGANVLTF
TGTGCCCTGTCTAGGGGATTTGGGGCCAACGTCCTGACTTTC
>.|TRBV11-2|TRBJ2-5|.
CASGLGGWYQETQYF
TGTGCCAGCGGTCTCGGCGGGTGGTACCAAGAGACCCAGTACTTC
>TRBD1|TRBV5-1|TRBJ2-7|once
CASSLQGAYEQYF
TGCGCCAGCAGCTTACAGGGGGCTTACGAGCAGTACTTC
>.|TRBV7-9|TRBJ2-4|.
CASSPLPSYREVAKNIQYF
TGTGCCAGCAGCCCCCTTCCCAGTTACAGGGAGGTCGCCAAAAACATTCAGTACTTC
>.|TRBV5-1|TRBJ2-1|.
CASSQDTVNEQFF
TGCGCCAGCAGCCAGGACACCGTCAATGAGCAGTTCTTC
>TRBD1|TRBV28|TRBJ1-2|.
CASSSGTGKGYTF
TGTGCCAGCAGTTCCGGGACAGGGAAGGGCTACACCTTC
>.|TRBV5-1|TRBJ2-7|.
CASSDGYEQYF
TGCGCCAGCAGCGACGGCTACGAGCAGTACTTC
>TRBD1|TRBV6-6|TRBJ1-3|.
CASSRVGQELRSGNTIYF
TGTGCCAGCAGTCGAGTGGGACAGGAGCTGCGATCTGGAAACACCATATATTTT
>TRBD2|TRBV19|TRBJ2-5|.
CASSPTSGGEIGETQYF
TGTGCCAGTAGCCCGACTAGCGGGGGGGAGATTGGCGAGACCCAGTACTTC
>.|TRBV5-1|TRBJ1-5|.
CASSPDRRQPQHF
TGCGCCAGCAGCCCTGACAGAAGGCAGCCCCAGCATTTT
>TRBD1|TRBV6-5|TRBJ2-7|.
CASRTGTGSYEQYF
TGTGCCAGCAGGACCGGGACAGGGTCCTACGAGCAGTACTTC
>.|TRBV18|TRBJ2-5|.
CASSQEQGPQETQYF
TGTGCCAGCTCACAGGAACAGGGCCCCCAAGAGACCCAGTACTTC
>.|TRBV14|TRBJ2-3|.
CASSPGGGQHTDTQYF
TGTGCCAGCAGCCCGGGGGGGGGACAGCACACAGATACGCAGTATTTT
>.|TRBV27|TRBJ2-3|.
CASSLDSVATDTQYF
TGTGCCAGCAGTCTAGACAGTGTGGCCACAGATACGCAGTATTTT
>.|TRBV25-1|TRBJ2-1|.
CASTASSYNEQFF
TGTGCCAGCACTGCAAGCTCCTACAATGAGCAGTTCTTC
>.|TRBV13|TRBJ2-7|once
CASIPRGSLGGVYEQYF
TGTGCCAGCATCCCTAGAGGTTCGTTGGGCGGGGTCTACGAGCAGTACTTC
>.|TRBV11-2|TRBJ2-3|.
CASSLGGDTQYF
TGTGCCAGCAGCTTAGGGGGAGATACGCAGTATTTT
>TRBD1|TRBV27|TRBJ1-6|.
CASSFSQGWALHF
TGTGCCAGCAGTTTCTCACAGGGGTGGGCCCTCCACTTT
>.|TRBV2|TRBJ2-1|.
CASSEDRVGTNEQFF
TGTGCCAGCAGTGAAGACAGGGTAGGGACCAATGAGCAGTTCTTC
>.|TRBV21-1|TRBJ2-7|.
CASPSSRVGGEQYF
TGTGCCAGCCCTTCGTCCAGGGTTGGCGGCGAGCAGTACTTC
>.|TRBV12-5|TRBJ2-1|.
CASGFYDEQFF
TGTGCTAGTGGTTTCTACGATGAGCAGTTCTTC
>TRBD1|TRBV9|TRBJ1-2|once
CASSDRDRGGLSYGYTF
TGTGCCAGCAGCGACCGGGACAGGGGAGGTCTAAGCTATGGCTACACCTTC
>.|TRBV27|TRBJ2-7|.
CASRQTGKKYEQYF
TGTGCCAGCAGGCAAACCGGGAAAAAATACGAGCAGTACTTC
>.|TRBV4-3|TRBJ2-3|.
CASSQDTTDTQYF
TGCGCCAGCAGCCAAGATACGACAGATACGCAGTATTTT
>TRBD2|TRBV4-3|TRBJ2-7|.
CASSKLAGGTYEQYF
TGCGCCAGCAGCAAATTAGCGGGGGGCACCTACGAGCAGTACTTC
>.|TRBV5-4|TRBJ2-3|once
CASSYGLPISTDTQYF
TGTGCCAGCAGCTACGGACTACCGATTAGCACAGATACGCAGTATTTT
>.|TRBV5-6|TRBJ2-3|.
CASSRSLGTDTQYF
TGTGCCAGCAGCCGATCGCTGGGCACAGATACGCAGTATTTT